These 20 T cell receptor beta chains originate from one sample sequenced in a study of glioma-infiltrating T cells listed by TCRdb under 2016. Data came from an Illumina MiSeq. The iRepertoire nested amplicon-rescue multiplex PCR (arm-PCR) platform was used to amplify TCR alpha and beta CDR3 regions from RNA. The public reads were run again by TCRdb, first through fastp at Q25 and then through MiXCR, and only productive beta chains were kept. Rows are unified per CDR3 protein, each entry keeping the most common DNA and genes. For this sample the table gives approximately 88,000 distinct CDR3 sequences, of which less than 30% were detected only once. 6.7% of the sample is in the top ten clones. Sequencing input: glioma tissue, nonneoplastic brain tissue, or PBMCs (not recorded which). The receptor source for this set is a human donor with low-grade glioma or glioblastoma, undergoing nonglioma brain surgery, or in good health (not recorded which).

This clonotype was observed at least ten times. The V and J genes are TRBV4-1 and TRBJ1-1; 9 nucleotides match TRBD1. CDR3 length: 13 amino acids. V lost 4 bases to trimming and J lost 10 bases; unmatched junction nucleotides: 7. Germline V lookup: CDR1 MGHRA, CDR2 YSYEKL. CDR3 region: CASSLRDRERAFF. The CDR3 DNA follows: TGCGCCAGCAGCCTCCGGGACAGGGAACGAGCTTTCTTT.

This clonotype appeared many times. The chain combines TRBV27 with TRBJ2-1; D is undetermined. The length of the CDR3 is 11 residues. Deletions cut 4 bases from V and 4 bases from J, with 2 bases between. The germline CDR1 and CDR2 sequences are MNHEY and SMNVEV (reference sequence). CDR3 nucleotides: TGTGCCAGCAGTTGGTACAATGAGCAGTTCTTC. It yields the protein CASSWYNEQFF.

The rearrangement joins TRBV19 to TRBJ2-1; D is perhaps TRBD2 (6 bases). V was shortened by 4 bases and J by 5 bases, with 18 bases between the two germline ends. This CDR3 is 16 amino acids long. Germline CDR1 LNHDA, CDR2 SQIVND (reference sequence). CDR3 coding DNA: TGTGCCAGTAGTACCTACCGCGCGGACTATGACAATGAGCAGTTCTTC. Amino acid sequence: CASSTYRADYDNEQFF.

For this clonotype: Just one base apart from a much larger clone, this may be a read error. The chain couples TRBV5-1 to TRBJ1-1; 9 nucleotides line up with TRBD1. Germline V gene data show CDR1 as SGHRS and CDR2 as YFSETQ. The CDR3 consists of 16 residues. V trimming: 0 bases; J trimming: 1 base; junction bases outside the gene matches: 4. As DNA, the CDR3 is TGCGCCAGCAGCTTGGGGATGGGACAGGGGAACACTGAAGCTTTCTTT. Protein sequence: CASSLGMGQGNTEAFF.

This clonotype has a count of ten or more. The chain links TRBV6-6 to TRBJ2-2, with 7 positions matching TRBD1. The CDR3 totals 14 residues. The V gene end was trimmed by 2 bases and the J gene end by 4 bases; junction bases not matched to a gene: 1. Germline CDR1 and CDR2: MNHNY and SVGAGI (reference sequence). CDR3 nucleotide sequence: TGTGCCAGCAGTTACAAGGGGGCCACCGGGGAGCTGTTTTTT. Amino acid sequence: CASSYKGATGELFF.

The table lists this clonotype with a few counts. The genes are TRBV7-9 and TRBJ1-5; 7 nucleotides match TRBD1. After removal of 3 bases from V and 4 bases from J, the junction contained 6 bases not matched to a gene. This CDR3 comprises 15 residues. Germline CDR1 reads SEHNR; CDR2 reads FQNEAQ (reference sequence). CDR3 sequence: CASSFDGTVNQPQHF. In DNA form, the CDR3 reads TGTGCCAGCAGCTTCGATGGGACAGTTAATCAGCCCCAGCATTTT.

This clonotype has ten or more counts. This chain links TRBV20-1 with TRBJ1-3; no firm D call. V was trimmed by 7 bases and J by 2 bases, leaving 15 bases between them. Germline assignment: CDR1 DFQATT and CDR2 SNEGSKA (reference sequence). This CDR3 spans 14 amino acids. CDR3 nucleotide sequence: TGCAGTGTAGCCGACACGGCGCCTGGAAACACCATATATTTT. Translating it yields CSVADTAPGNTIYF.

This clonotype showed up many times. The chain has TRBV6-5 and TRBJ2-5; 8 nucleotides align to TRBD1. From germline, CDR1 is MNHEY and CDR2 SVGAGI. CDR3 size: 14 residues. Trimming removed 2 bases from V and 6 bases from J; junction bases left unmatched: 5. CDR3 in DNA: TGTGCCAGCAGTTACAGGCAGGGGGCGAAGACCCAGTACTTC. Protein sequence: CASSYRQGAKTQYF.

The gene calls are TRBV2 and TRBJ2-2; weak D call: TRBD1 (6 bases). The germline V gene has CDR1 SNHLY and CDR2 FYNNEI. CDR3 size: 15 residues. With 4 bases removed from V and 0 bases from J, the gap between germline ends came to 9 bases. CDR3 bases: TGTGCCAGCAGTGGGGGACATACGAACACCGGGGAGCTGTTTTTT. It translates to CASSGGHTNTGELFF.

This clonotype was seen repeatedly, ten times or more. The rearrangement joins TRBV28 to TRBJ1-1; TRBD1 might be the D (6 bases). Germline V lookup: CDR1 MDHEN, CDR2 SYDVKM. The V end was cut by 3 bases, the J end by 10 bases, with 12 bases between. The CDR3 is 12 amino acids. CDR3 nucleotide sequence: TGTGCCAGCAGTTTCACGGGACAACGAGCTTTCTTT. Translation gives CASSFTGQRAFF.

The CDR3 nucleotides are TGTGCCAGTAGTATGAACCCAGGGATACAGCCCCAGCATTTT. Translated, it gives CASSMNPGIQPQHF. This chain links TRBV19 with TRBJ1-5; D perhaps matches TRBD1 (5 bases). Trimming shortened V by 3 bases and J by 7 bases, and 13 bases separated the two germline ends. This CDR3 comprises 14 residues. Per the germline V gene, CDR1 is LNHDA and CDR2 is SQIVND (reference sequence). Using reference TRBV19 and TRBJ1-5 for the parts outside the CDR3, the full variable domain is DGGITQSPKYLFRKEGQNVTLSCEQNLNHDAMYWYRQDPGQGLRLIYYSQIVNDFQKGDIAEGYSVSREKKESFPLTVTSAQKNPTAFYLCASSMNPGIQPQHFGDGTRLSIL.

This clonotype was found many times. The gene calls are TRBV15 and TRBJ2-3; D remains unclear. There are 17 residues in the CDR3. CDR1 is LNHNV and CDR2 is YYDKDF in the germline V gene (reference sequence). Trimming took off 0 bases at V and 3 bases at J, with 16 bases between the two ends. The CDR3 sequence: CATSRDTSGPRTDTQYF. Written as DNA, the CDR3 is TGTGCCACCAGCAGAGATACCTCCGGACCCAGAACAGATACGCAGTATTTT.

In its sample, this clonotype was seen many times. This chain's CDR3 is CATSSRGDTEAFF. The CDR3 nucleotides read TGTGCCACCTCCTCCAGGGGAGACACTGAAGCTTTCTTT. The gene calls are TRBV6-1 and TRBJ1-1, with D possibly TRBD1 on 6 matching bases. CDR3 length: 13 residues. Looked up from germline, CDR1 is MNHNS and CDR2 is SASEGT. V shed 10 bases and J shed 3 bases, with 15 bases lying between them.

At least ten counts were recorded for this clonotype. V is TRBV4-2 and J is TRBJ1-2; no reliable D call. The CDR3 is 13 residues long. Germline CDR1 LGHNA, CDR2 YNFKEQ. With 0 bases removed from V and 7 bases from J, the gap between germline ends came to 9 bases. The CDR3 loop reads CASSQDMFGGYTF. The CDR3 bases are TGTGCCAGCAGCCAAGACATGTTTGGTGGCTACACCTTC.

This clonotype was observed a handful of times. The rearrangement links TRBV19 to TRBJ1-2, with D maybe TRBD1 (5 bases). The CDR3 has 13 residues. The V gene lost 6 bases and the J gene lost 5 bases, with 13 bases spanning the gap. In germline, CDR1 is LNHDA, CDR2 SQIVND (reference sequence). The CDR3 is CASSLRGLYGYTF. Here the CDR3 DNA reads TGTGCCAGTAGCCTTCGGGGCCTTTATGGCTACACCTTC.

Many counts were recorded for this clonotype. V usage is TRBV4-1 and J usage is TRBJ1-5; tentative D call: TRBD1 (5 bases). The CDR3 is made up of 15 amino acids. The ends were cut back, 1 base at V and 7 bases at J, with 14 bases in the middle. CDR1 is MGHRA, CDR2 YSYEKL, per germline. The DNA for the CDR3 is TGCGCCAGCAGCCAAGTAGGGCAGGGCGGGCAGCCCCAGCATTTT. This gives the protein CASSQVGQGGQPQHF.

This clonotype was recorded a few times. The chain couples TRBV7-2 to TRBJ2-7, with 7 positions matching TRBD2. Germline V gene sequence: CDR1 SGHTA, CDR2 FQGNSA. V lost 4 bases to trimming and J lost 5 bases; unmatched junction nucleotides: 11. The CDR3 loop spans 15 amino acids. CDR3 sequence: CASSSRQREGNEQYF. As DNA, the CDR3 is TGTGCCAGCAGCTCCCGACAGAGGGAGGGGAACGAGCAGTACTTC.

This clonotype was seen many times. The chain couples TRBV12-3 or TRBV12-4 to TRBJ1-1; D is unresolved. V gave up 2 bases and J gave up 1 base, with 8 bases separating them. The CDR3 length is 14 residues. Here the CDR3 reads CASSLSWENTEAFF. The CDR3 DNA reads TGTGCCAGCAGTTTATCCTGGGAGAACACTGAAGCTTTCTTT.

As to this clonotype: This may stem from a read error, because a much larger clone lies one nucleotide away. This chain links TRBV2 with TRBJ1-3, with D uncertain. The germline CDR1 and CDR2 sequences are SNHLY and FYNNEI. The CDR3 contains 13 residues. The CDR3 sequence is CAGSGETGNTIYF. The CDR3 nucleotides read TGTGCCGGCAGTGGAGAGACGGGAAACACCATATATTTT.

In its sample, this clonotype was seen many times. The V and J genes are TRBV4-1 and TRBJ2-1; no firm D call. Germline CDR1 is MGHRA and CDR2 is YSYEKL. The V gene lost 0 bases and the J gene lost 10 bases, with 10 bases spanning the gap. The CDR3 loop spans 13 amino acids. DNA for the CDR3: TGCGCCAGCAGCCAAGATTTCGTTCAGGAGCAGTTCTTC. This gives the protein CASSQDFVQEQFF.